This TCR beta chain is drawn from a study of identical twins. Overall study results and limits: High-abundance cord blood beta clonotypes had fewer insertions; memory repertoires showed none. Model-predicted out-of-frame TCR alpha sharing fell below observed values in monozygotic twins.

Only healthy Caucasians were enrolled as donors. This CDR3 region has 15 residues. CDR1 and CDR2 from the germline V gene are SNHLY and FYNNEI. Germline trimming cut 4 bases from V and 4 bases from J; bases unmatched to any gene: 5. A universal primer site arose from template switching, and cDNA bore unique molecular identifiers. MiXCR, applied by TCRdb to the 5' RACE reads, yields one record per CDR3 protein. The sample shows hundreds of thousands of distinct CDR3 sequences, approximately 13% of them seen only once. The sample holds a few counts of this clonotype. What it binds is unknown. This sample was also put to use in a study of yellow fever vaccine responses in identical twins.

This receptor was obtained from a woman aged 18-30 years in good health. J is TRBJ1-5 and V is TRBV2; 9 positions agree with TRBD1. The specimen was PBMCs. The CDR3 reads CASSGTGAINQPQHF. The CDR3 region has the DNA TGTGCCAGCAGTGGGACAGGGGCGATAAATCAGCCCCAGCATTTT.